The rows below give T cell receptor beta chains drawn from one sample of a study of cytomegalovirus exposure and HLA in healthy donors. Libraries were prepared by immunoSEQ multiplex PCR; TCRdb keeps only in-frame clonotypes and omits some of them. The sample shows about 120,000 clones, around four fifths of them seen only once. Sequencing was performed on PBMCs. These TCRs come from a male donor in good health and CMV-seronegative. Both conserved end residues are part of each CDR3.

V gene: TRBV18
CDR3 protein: CASSAAGGLEQFF

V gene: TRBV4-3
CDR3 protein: CASSQVRGTISPLHF

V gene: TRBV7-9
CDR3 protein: CASSGGGGTDGSPLHF

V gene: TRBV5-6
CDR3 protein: CASSKSTGADGYTF

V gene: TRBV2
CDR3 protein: CASRSGTGWETQYF

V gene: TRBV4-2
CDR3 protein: CASSQEKLGTGQGQPQHF

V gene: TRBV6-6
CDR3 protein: CASSPPGTVNQPQHF

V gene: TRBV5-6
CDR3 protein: CASLRVGLTDTQYF

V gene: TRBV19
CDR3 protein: CASSIPATGDWDTEAFF

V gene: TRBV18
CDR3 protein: CASSPSEGHYGYTF

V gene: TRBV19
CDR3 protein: CASSMDRGVEQFF

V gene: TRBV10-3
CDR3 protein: CAIMARTGGDMNTEAFF

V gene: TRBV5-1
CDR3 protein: CASSEGHYYEQYF

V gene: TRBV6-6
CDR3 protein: CASSSQTGGNTIYF

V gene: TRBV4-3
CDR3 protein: CASSQGTSGRGSTDTQYF

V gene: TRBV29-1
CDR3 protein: CSVGWTGGTGELFF

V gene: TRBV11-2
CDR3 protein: CASSQEARDLYEQYF

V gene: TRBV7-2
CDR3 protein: CASSLARGAISPLHF

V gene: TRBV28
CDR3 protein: CATASGTSGSVYEQYF

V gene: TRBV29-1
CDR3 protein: CSVEVGTGSQAFF

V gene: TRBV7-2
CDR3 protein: CASSKDRGPNEKLFF

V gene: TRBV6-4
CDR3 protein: CASSDLGGVGEQYF

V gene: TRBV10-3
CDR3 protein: CAIRQGAEQPQHF

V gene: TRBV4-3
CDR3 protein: CASSQDPAVRGEKLFF

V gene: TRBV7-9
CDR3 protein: CASSLAGSYNEQFF

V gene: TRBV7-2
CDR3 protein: CASTPREIYGYTF

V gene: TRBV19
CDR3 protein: CASSLRGGTTYEQYF

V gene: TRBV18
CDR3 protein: CASSLFPAGSNAEAFF

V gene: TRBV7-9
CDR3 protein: CASSPLFGTGPSGAIYF

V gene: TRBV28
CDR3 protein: CASSLPGQGGYGYTF

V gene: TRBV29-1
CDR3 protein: CSVERTSSAEQFF

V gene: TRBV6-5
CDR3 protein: CASSRGTAGVLFF

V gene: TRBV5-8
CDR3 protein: CASSLFGSFTDTQYF

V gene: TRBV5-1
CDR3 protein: CASSLYSGGFETQYF

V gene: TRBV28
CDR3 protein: CASSLMGGQPQHF

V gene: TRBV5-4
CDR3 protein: CASSLARGGNTEAFF

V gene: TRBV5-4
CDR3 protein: CASSLEWGGYNEQFF

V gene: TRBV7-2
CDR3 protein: CASSLSGLAGGEADTQYF

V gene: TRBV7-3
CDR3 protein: CASSLAQGNTEAFF

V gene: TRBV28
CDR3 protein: CASTKTTGIGTDTQYF

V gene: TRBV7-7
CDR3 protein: CASSLRGGYEQFF